This section outlines one TCR beta chain sequence together with its context. CDR3 length: 14 amino acids. Germline V gene data show CDR1 as LGHDT and CDR2 as YNNKEL (reference sequence). Germline trimming cut 6 bases from V and 7 bases from J; bases unmatched to any gene: 10. Via MiXCR, TCRdb re-called the RT-PCR reads, giving one row per CDR3 protein. Of about 700,000 distinct CDR3 sequences in the sample, 13% to 15% were seen once. V gene TRBV3-1 combines with J gene TRBJ1-2, with TRBD1 matching over 8 bases. This TCR came from a female donor in good health, serving as a healthy control. Specimen: memory CD4+ T cells from blood. The CDR3 DNA sequence: TGTGCCAGCAGAAGCGAAGGACAGGGCGGTGGCTACACCTTC. Translating gives CASRSEGQGGGYTF.